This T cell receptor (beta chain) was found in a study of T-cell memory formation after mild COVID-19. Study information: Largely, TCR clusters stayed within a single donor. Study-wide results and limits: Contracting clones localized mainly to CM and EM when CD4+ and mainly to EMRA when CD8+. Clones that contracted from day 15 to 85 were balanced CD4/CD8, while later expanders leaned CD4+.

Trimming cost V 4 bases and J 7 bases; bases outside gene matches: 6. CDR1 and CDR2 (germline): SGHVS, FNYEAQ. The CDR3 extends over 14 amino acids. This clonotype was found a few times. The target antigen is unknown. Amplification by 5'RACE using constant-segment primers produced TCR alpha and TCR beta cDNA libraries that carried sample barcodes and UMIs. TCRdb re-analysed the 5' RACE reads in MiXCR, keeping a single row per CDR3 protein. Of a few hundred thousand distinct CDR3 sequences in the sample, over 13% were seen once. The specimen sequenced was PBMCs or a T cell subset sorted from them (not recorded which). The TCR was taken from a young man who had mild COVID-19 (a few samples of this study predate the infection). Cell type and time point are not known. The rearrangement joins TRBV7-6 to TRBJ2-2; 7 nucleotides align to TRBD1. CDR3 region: CASSSGQAGGELFF. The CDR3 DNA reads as TGTGCCAGCAGCTCCGGACAGGCCGGCGGGGAGCTGTTTTTT.